The entry below describes one T cell receptor beta chain. The sample originates from a study of shared T cell receptors in the human thymus. Sequenced by immunoSEQ multiplex PCR; TCRdb stores in-frame clones only, minus some. The data hold about 660,000 clones, with 70% to 90% observed a single time. Trimming pared 5 bases from V and 4 bases from J, leaving 11 bases between. This CDR3 contains 14 residues. Germline values: CDR1 SGHAT, CDR2 FQNNGV. These records were also assigned to another study, of human thymus T cells. From that paper: The thymus was resected at corrective cardiac surgery.

The sequence was obtained from a boy under two years old with a congenital heart defect. V is TRBV11-2 and J is TRBJ1-4, with a weak D call TRBD1 (5 bases). Sequenced material: thymocytes. CDR3 nucleotide sequence: TGTGCCAGCAGCCCGGAGGGGATTAATGAAAAACTGTTTTTT. Residues: CASSPEGINEKLFF.